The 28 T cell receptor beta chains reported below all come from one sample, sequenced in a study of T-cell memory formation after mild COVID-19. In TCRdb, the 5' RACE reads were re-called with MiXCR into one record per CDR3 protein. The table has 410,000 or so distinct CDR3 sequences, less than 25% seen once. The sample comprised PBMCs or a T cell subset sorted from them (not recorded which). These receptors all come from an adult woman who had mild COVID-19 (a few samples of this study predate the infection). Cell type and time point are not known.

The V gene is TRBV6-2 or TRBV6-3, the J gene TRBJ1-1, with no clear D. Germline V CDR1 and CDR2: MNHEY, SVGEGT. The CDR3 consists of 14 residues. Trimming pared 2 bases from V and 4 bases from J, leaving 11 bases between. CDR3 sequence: CASSYRSLGTEAFF. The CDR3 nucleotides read TGTGCCAGCAGTTACCGGTCCTTGGGCACTGAAGCTTTCTTT.

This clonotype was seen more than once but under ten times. CDR3 region: CASSRLSGSFDEQYF. The CDR3 coding sequence is TGTGCCAGCAGCAGACTTAGCGGGAGCTTCGACGAGCAGTACTTC. J is TRBJ2-7 and V is TRBV7-9; 9 bases match TRBD2. There are 15 residues in the CDR3. CDR1 SEHNR and CDR2 FQNEAQ come from the germline V gene (reference sequence). Trimming removed 5 bases from V and 5 bases from J; junction bases left unmatched: 10.

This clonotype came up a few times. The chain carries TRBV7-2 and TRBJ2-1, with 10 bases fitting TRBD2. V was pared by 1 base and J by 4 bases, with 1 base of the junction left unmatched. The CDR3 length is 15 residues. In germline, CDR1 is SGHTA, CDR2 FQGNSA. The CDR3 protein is CASSLEAGGYNEQFF. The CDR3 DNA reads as TGTGCCAGCAGCTTAGAAGCGGGGGGGTACAATGAGCAGTTCTTC. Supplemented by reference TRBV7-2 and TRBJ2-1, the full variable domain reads GAGVSQSPSNKVTEKGKDVELRCDPISGHTALYWYRQSLGQGLEFLIYFQGNSAPDKSGLPSDRFSAERTGGSVSTLTIQRTQQEDSAVYLCASSLEAGGYNEQFFGPGTRLTVL.

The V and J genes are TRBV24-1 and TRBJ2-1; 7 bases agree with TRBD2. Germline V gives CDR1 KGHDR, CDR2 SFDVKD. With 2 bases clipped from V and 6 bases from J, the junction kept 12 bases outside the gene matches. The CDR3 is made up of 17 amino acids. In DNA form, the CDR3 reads TGTGCCACCAGTGATTATGCCGGGGGAGGGCCCGGCAATGAGCAGTTCTTC. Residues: CATSDYAGGGPGNEQFF.

The CDR3 sequence is CASSRGDRAEYGYTF. CDR3 coding DNA: TGTGCCAGTAGTAGAGGGGACAGGGCTGAGTATGGCTACACCTTC. The rearrangement joins TRBV19 to TRBJ1-2; 9 nucleotides match TRBD1. The CDR3 has 15 amino acids. Trimming removed 4 bases from V and 5 bases from J; junction bases left unmatched: 8. Germline V gives CDR1 LNHDA, CDR2 SQIVND (reference sequence).

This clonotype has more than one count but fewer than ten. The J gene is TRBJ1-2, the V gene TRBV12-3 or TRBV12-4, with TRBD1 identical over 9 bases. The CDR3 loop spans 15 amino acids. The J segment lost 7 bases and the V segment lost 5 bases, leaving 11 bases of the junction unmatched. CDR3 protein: CASSLYGTGSRGYTF. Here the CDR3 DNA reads TGTGCCAGCAGTCTATACGGGACAGGGTCGCGTGGCTACACCTTC.

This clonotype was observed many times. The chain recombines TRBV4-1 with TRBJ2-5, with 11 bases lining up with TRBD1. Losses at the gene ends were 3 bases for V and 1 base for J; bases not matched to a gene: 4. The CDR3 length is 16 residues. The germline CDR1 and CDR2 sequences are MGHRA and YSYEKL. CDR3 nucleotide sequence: TGCGCCAGCAGCCAGGGACAGGGGGGACTCCAAGAGACCCAGTACTTC. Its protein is CASSQGQGGLQETQYF.

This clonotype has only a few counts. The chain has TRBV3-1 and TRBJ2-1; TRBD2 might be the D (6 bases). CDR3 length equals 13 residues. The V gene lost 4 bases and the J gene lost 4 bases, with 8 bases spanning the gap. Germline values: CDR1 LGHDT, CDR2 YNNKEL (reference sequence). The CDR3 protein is CASSPRGYNEQFF. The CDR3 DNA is TGTGCCAGCAGCCCTCGGGGGTACAATGAGCAGTTCTTC.

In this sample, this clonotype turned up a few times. This chain's CDR3 is CASSLLSGVGGETQYF. Written as DNA, the CDR3 is TGTGCCAGCAGCTTATTATCGGGAGTCGGAGGGGAGACCCAGTACTTC. The chain couples TRBV7-9 to TRBJ2-5; possibly TRBD2 for D (6 bases). The CDR3 consists of 16 residues. Germline lookup yields CDR1 SEHNR and CDR2 FQNEAQ (reference sequence). V shed 2 bases and J shed 5 bases, with 18 bases lying between them.

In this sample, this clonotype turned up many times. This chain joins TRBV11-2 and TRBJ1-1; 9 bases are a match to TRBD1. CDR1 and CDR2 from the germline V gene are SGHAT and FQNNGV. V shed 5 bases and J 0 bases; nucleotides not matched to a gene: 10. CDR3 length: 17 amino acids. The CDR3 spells CASSLRTGVRMNTEAFF. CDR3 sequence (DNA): TGTGCCAGCAGCCTTCGGACAGGGGTTCGTATGAACACTGAAGCTTTCTTT.

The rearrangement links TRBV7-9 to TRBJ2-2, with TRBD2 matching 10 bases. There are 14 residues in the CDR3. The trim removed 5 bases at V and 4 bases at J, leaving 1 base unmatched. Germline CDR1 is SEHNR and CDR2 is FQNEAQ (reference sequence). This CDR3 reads CASSRLAGTGELFF. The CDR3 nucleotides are TGTGCCAGCAGCCGACTAGCGGGCACCGGGGAGCTGTTTTTT. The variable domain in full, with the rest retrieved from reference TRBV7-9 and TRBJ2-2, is DTGVSQNPRHKITKRGQNVTFRCDPISEHNRLYWYRQTLGQGPEFLTYFQNEAQLEKSRLLSDRFSAERPKGSFSTLEIQRTEQGDSAMYLCASSRLAGTGELFFGEGSRLTVL.

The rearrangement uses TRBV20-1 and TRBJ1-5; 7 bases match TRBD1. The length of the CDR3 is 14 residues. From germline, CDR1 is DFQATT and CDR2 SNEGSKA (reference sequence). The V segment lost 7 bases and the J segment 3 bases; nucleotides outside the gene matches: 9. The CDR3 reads CSVTPGTVNQPQHF. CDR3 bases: TGCAGTGTTACCCCCGGGACAGTCAATCAGCCCCAGCATTTT.

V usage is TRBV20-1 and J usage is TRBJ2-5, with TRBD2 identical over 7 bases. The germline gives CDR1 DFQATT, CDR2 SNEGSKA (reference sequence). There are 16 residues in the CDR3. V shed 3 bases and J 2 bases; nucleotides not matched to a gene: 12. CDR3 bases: TGCAGTGCTAGCCGTTGGGACGGGGGGAATCAAGAGACCCAGTACTTC. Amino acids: CSASRWDGGNQETQYF.

As DNA, the CDR3 is TGCGCCAGCAGCTTGGGGGACAAGGGATCCGAGCAGTACTTC. Its translation is CASSLGDKGSEQYF. The J gene is TRBJ2-7, the V gene TRBV5-1, with D possibly matching TRBD1 (6 bases). The V gene's germline CDR1 is SGHRS and CDR2 YFSETQ. This CDR3 spans 14 amino acids. The V end lost 0 bases, the J end lost 6 bases, and 13 bases lay between the germline ends. Based on the CDR3 plus reference TRBV5-1 and TRBJ2-7, the full variable domain is KAGVTQTPRYLIKTRGQQVTLSCSPISGHRSVSWYQQTPGQGLQFLFEYFSETQRNKGNFPGRFSGRQFSNSRSEMNVSTLELGDSALYLCASSLGDKGSEQYFGPGTRLTVT.

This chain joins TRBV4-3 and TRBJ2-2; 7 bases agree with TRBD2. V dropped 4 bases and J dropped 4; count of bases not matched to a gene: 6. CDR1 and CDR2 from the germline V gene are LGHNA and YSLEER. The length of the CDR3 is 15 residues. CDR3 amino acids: CASSPRGEATGELFF. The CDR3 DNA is TGCGCCAGCAGCCCCCGGGGGGAGGCCACCGGGGAGCTGTTTTTT.

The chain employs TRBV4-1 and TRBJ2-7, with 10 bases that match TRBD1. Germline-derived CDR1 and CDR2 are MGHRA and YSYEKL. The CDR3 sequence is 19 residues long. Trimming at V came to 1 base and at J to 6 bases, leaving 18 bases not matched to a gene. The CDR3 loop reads CASSQAPLGQGSSSLEQYF. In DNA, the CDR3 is TGCGCCAGCAGCCAAGCCCCTTTGGGACAGGGGTCTAGTTCCCTCGAGCAGTACTTC.

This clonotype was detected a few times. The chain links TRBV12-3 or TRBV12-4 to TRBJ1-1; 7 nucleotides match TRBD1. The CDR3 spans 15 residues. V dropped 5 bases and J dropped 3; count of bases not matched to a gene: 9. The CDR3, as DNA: TGTGCCAGCAGTCAGCCGACAGGGCGGGACACTGAAGCTTTCTTT. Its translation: CASSQPTGRDTEAFF.

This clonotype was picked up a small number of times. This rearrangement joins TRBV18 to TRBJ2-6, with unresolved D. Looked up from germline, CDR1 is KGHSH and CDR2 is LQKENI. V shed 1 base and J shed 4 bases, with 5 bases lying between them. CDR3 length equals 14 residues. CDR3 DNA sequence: TGTGCCAGCTCACCACTTGGCGGGGCCAACGTCCTGACTTTC. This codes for CASSPLGGANVLTF.

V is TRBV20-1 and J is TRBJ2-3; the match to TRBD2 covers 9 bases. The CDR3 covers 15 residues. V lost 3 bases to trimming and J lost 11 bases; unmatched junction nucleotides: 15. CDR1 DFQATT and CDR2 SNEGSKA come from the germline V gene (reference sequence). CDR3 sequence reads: CSASQGVAGAPGQYF. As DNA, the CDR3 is TGCAGTGCTAGCCAAGGGGTAGCGGGGGCCCCAGGGCAGTATTTT.

The CDR3 is CASSWTGGAKNIQYF. CDR3 sequence (DNA): TGTGCCAGCAGCTGGACAGGGGGGGCCAAAAACATTCAGTACTTC. The chain is built from TRBV7-9 and TRBJ2-4; 10 bases agree with TRBD1. CDR3 length: 15 amino acids. Germline assignment: CDR1 SEHNR and CDR2 FQNEAQ (reference sequence). Unmatched junction bases numbered 1, after V lost 4 bases and J lost 1 base.

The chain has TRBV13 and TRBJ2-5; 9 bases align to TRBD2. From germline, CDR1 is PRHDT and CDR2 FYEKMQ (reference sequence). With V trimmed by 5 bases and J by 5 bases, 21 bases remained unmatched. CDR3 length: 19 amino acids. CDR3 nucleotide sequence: TGTGCCAGCAGCCTAACTAGCGGGCCTGTCCTTCTCCTAGGGGAGACCCAGTACTTC. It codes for CASSLTSGPVLLLGETQYF. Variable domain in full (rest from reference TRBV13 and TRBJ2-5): AAGVIQSPRHLIKEKRETATLKCYPIPRHDTVYWYQQGPGQDPQFLISFYEKMQSDKGSIPDRFSAQQFSDYHSELNMSSLELGDSALYFCASSLTSGPVLLLGETQYFGPGTRLLVL.

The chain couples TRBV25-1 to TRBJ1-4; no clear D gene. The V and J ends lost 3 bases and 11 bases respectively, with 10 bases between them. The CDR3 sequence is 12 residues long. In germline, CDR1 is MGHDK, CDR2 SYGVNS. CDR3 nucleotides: TGTGCCAGCAGTGACCCGGCTCAGAAACTGTTTTTT. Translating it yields CASSDPAQKLFF.

The CDR3 here is CASSPIGTYNEQFF. Written as DNA, the CDR3 is TGTGCCAGCAGCCCAATCGGGACCTACAATGAGCAGTTCTTC. The chain carries TRBV7-2 and TRBJ2-1, with D maybe TRBD2 (5 bases). This CDR3 region has 14 residues. Germline V CDR1 and CDR2: SGHTA, FQGNSA. The V end lost 5 bases, the J end lost 2 bases, and 10 bases lay between the germline ends.

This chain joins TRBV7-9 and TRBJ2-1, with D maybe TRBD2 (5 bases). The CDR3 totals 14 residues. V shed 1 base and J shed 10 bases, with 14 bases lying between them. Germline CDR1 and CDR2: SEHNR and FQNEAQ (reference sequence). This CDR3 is CASSLELGAVEQFF. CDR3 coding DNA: TGTGCCAGCAGCTTAGAACTAGGCGCTGTCGAGCAGTTCTTC.

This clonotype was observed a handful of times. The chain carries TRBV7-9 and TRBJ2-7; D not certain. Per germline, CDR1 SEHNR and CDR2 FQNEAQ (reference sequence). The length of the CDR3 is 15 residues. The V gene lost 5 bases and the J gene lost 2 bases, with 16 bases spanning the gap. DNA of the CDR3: TGTGCCAGCAGCCCCGGCAGGACCCTTGCCTACGAGCAGTACTTC. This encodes CASSPGRTLAYEQYF.

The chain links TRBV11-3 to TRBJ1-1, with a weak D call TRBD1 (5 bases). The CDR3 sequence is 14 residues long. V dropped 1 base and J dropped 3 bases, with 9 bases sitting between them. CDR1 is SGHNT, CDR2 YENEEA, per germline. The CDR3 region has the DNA TGTGCCAGCAGCTTAGGGGGGGTGGACACTGAAGCTTTCTTT. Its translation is CASSLGGVDTEAFF.

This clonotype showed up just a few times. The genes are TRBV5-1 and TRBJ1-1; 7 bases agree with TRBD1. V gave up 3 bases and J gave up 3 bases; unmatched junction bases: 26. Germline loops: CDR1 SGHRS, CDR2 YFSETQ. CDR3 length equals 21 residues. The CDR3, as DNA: TGCGCCAGCAGCTCGACCCAGGGGGATAATCGAGGACTCTTGTGGTACACTGAAGCTTTCTTT. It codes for CASSSTQGDNRGLLWYTEAFF. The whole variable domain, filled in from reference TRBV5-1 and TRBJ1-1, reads KAGVTQTPRYLIKTRGQQVTLSCSPISGHRSVSWYQQTPGQGLQFLFEYFSETQRNKGNFPGRFSGRQFSNSRSEMNVSTLELGDSALYLCASSSTQGDNRGLLWYTEAFFGQGTRLTVV.

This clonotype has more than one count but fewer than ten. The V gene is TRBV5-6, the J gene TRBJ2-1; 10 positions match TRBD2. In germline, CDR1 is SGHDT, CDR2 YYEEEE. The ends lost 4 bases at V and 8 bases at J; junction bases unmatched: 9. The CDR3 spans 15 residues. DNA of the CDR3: TGTGCCAGCAGCCTTAGCGGGAGGTATGAGGATGAGCAGTTCTTC. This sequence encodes CASSLSGRYEDEQFF.